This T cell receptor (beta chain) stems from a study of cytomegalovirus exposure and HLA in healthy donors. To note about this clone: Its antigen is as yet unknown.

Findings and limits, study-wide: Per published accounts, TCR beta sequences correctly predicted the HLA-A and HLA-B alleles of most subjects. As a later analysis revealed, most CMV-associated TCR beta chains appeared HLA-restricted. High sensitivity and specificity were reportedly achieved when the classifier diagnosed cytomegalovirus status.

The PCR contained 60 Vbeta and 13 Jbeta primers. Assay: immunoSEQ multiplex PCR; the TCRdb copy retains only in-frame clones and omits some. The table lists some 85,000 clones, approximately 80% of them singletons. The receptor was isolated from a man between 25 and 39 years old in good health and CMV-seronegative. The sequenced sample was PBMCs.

The CDR3 bases are TGTGCCAGCTGGACAGGGGACACCGGGGAGCTGTTTTTT. It is translated as CASWTGDTGELFF. The V gene is TRBV28, the J gene TRBJ2-2; 9 bases align to TRBD1. Germline V gene lookup returns CDR1 MDHEN and CDR2 SYDVKM. J was trimmed by 3 bases and V by 8 bases; bases with no gene match: 1. This CDR3 has 13 amino acids.